This T cell receptor (beta chain) was retrieved from a study of CD8 T cells in Susac syndrome. When the RNA was reverse transcribed, random hexamers were used with an input of about 0.45 to 1 ug. The TCR beta CDR3 was amplified by immunoSEQ multiplex PCR across 54 Vbeta, 13 Jbeta. Via MiXCR, TCRdb re-called the immunoSEQ multiplex PCR reads, giving one row per CDR3 protein. The table lists 150,000 to 200,000 distinct CDR3 sequences, about 94% of them singletons. Relapsing-remitting disease, either stable or active, was present in the multiple sclerosis controls, who were treatment-naive patients. The sample comprised CD4+ T cells from PBMCs. The sequence came from a human donor with multiple sclerosis.

As DNA, the CDR3 is TGTGCCAGTAGTATTCCCAGCACAACAGGGGGTGGGCAGCATTTT. Amino acid sequence: CASSIPSTTGGGQHF. The V and J genes are TRBV19 and TRBJ1-5; TRBD1 matches 8 bases. Germline lookup yields CDR1 LNHDA and CDR2 SQIVND (reference sequence). After removal of 3 bases from V and 13 bases from J, the junction contained 14 bases not matched to a gene. The CDR3 length is 15 residues.